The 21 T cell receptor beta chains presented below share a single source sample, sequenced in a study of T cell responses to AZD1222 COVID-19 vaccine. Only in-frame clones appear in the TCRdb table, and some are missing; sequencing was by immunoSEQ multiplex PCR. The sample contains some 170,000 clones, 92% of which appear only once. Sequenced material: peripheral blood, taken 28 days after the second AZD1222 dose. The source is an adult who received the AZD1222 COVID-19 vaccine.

CDR3 sequence (DNA): TGTGCCAGTAGTCCGGACACGCGATCCTACGAGCAGTACTTC. Protein sequence: CASSPDTRSYEQYF. This rearrangement joins TRBV19 to TRBJ2-7; D is perhaps TRBD1 (5 bases). Germline V lookup: CDR1 LNHDA, CDR2 SQIVND (reference sequence). The length of the CDR3 is 14 residues. V gave up 5 bases and J gave up 1 base, with 12 bases separating them.

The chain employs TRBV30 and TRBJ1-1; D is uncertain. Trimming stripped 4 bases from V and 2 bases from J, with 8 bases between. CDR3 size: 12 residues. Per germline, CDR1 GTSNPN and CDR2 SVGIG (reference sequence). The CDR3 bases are TGTGCCTGGAACCCAGTTAACACTGAAGCTTTCTTT. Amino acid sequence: CAWNPVNTEAFF.

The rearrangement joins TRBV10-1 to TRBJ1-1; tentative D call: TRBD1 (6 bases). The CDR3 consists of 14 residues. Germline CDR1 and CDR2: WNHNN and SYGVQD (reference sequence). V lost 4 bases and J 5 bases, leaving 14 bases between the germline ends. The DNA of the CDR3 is TGCGCCAGCAGTGCTAGAACCGGGACAACTGAAGCTTTCTTT. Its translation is CASSARTGTTEAFF.

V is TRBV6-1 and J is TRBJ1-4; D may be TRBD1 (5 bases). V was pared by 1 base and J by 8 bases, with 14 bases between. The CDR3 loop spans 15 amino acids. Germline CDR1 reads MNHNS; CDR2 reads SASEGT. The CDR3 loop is CASSEGQGGHEKLFF. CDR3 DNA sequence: TGTGCCAGCAGTGAAGGGCAGGGCGGACACGAAAAACTGTTTTTT.

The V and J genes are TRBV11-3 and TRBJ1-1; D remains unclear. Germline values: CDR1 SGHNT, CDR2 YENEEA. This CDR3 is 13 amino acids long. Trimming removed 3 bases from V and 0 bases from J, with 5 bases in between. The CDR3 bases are TGTGCCAGCAGCTTTAACATGAACACTGAAGCTTTCTTT. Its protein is CASSFNMNTEAFF. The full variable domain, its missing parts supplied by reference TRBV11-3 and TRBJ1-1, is EAGVVQSPRYKIIEKKQPVAFWCNPISGHNTLYWYLQNLGQGPELLIRYENEEAVDDSQLPKDRFSAERLKGVDSTLKIQPAELGDSAVYLCASSFNMNTEAFFGQGTRLTVV.

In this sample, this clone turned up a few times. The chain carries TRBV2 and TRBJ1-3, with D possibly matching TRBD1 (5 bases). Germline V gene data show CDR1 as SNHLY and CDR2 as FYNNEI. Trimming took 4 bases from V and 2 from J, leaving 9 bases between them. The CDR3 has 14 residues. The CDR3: CASSAGIAGNTIYF. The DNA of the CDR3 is TGTGCCAGCAGTGCAGGGATTGCTGGAAACACCATATATTTT.

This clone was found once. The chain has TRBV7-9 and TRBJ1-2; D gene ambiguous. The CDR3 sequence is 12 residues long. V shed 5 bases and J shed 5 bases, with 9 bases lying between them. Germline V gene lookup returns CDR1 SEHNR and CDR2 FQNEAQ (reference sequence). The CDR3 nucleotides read TGTGCCAGCAGCCCCGGGTCTTATGGCTACACCTTC. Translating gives CASSPGSYGYTF.

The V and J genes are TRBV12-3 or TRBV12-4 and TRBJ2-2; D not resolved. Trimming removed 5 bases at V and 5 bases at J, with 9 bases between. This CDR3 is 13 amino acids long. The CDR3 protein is CASSPTGTGELFF. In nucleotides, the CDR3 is TGTGCCAGCAGTCCTACCGGAACCGGGGAGCTGTTTTTT.

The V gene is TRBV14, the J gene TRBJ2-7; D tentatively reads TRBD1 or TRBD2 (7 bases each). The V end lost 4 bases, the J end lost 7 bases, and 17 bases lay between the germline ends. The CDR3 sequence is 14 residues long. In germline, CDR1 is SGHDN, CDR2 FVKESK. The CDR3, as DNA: TGTGCCAGCAGCCTGGGACAGCTGGGAGGGGAGCAGTACTTC. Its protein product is CASSLGQLGGEQYF.

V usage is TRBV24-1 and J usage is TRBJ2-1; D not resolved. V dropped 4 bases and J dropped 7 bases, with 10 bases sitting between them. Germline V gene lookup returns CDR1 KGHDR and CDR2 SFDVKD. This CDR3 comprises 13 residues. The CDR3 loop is CATSDRLRNEQFF. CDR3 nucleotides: TGTGCCACCAGTGACCGTCTCCGAAATGAGCAGTTCTTC.

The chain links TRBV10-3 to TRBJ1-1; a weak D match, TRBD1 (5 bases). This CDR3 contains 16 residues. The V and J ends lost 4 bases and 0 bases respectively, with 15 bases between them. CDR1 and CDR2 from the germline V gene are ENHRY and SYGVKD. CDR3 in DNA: TGTGCCATCAGTGGGTTACACGACAGAATGAACACTGAAGCTTTCTTT. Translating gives CAISGLHDRMNTEAFF.

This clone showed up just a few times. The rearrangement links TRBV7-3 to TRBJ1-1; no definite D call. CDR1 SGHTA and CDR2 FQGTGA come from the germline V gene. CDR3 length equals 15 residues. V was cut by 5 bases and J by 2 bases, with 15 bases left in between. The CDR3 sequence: CASSKLPGFNTEAFF. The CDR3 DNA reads TGTGCCAGCAGCAAATTGCCGGGATTTAACACTGAAGCTTTCTTT.

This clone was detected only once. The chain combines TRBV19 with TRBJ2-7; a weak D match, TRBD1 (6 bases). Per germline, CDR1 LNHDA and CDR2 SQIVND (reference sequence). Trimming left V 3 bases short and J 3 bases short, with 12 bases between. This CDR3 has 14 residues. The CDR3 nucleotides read TGTGCCAGTAGTATCACCTCCAGGGGCTACGAGCAGTACTTC. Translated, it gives CASSITSRGYEQYF.

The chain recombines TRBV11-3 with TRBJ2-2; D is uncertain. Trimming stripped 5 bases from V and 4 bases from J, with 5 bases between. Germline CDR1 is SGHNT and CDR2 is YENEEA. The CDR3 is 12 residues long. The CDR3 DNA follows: TGTGCCAGCAGCCACGTCACCGGGGAGCTGTTTTTT. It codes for CASSHVTGELFF.

The chain's CDR3 is CASSSGLAGGLANEQFF. The CDR3 DNA follows: TGTGCCAGCAGCTCCGGACTAGCGGGGGGGTTGGCCAATGAGCAGTTCTTC. This chain uses TRBV5-4 with TRBJ2-1; 15 positions match TRBD2. The junction had 7 bases not matched to a gene; V was cut back by 3 bases and J by 6 bases. Germline CDR1 and CDR2: SGHNT and YYREEE (reference sequence). The CDR3 has 17 residues.

The CDR3: CASSPWDREINEQFF. The CDR3 DNA follows: TGTGCCAGCAGTCCGTGGGACAGGGAGATTAATGAGCAGTTCTTC. The chain uses TRBV27 and TRBJ2-1; TRBD1 matches 9 bases. The germline CDR1 and CDR2 sequences are MNHEY and SMNVEV (reference sequence). With V trimmed by 5 bases and J by 7 bases, 9 bases remained unmatched. The CDR3 is 15 amino acids.

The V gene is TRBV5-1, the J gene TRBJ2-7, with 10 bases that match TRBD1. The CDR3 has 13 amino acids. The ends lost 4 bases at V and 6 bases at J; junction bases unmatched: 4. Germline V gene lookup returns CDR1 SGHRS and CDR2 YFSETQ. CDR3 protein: CASSPGQGTEQYF. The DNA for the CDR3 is TGCGCCAGCAGCCCGGGACAGGGGACCGAGCAGTACTTC. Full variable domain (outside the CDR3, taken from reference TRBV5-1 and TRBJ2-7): KAGVTQTPRYLIKTRGQQVTLSCSPISGHRSVSWYQQTPGQGLQFLFEYFSETQRNKGNFPGRFSGRQFSNSRSEMNVSTLELGDSALYLCASSPGQGTEQYFGPGTRLTVT.

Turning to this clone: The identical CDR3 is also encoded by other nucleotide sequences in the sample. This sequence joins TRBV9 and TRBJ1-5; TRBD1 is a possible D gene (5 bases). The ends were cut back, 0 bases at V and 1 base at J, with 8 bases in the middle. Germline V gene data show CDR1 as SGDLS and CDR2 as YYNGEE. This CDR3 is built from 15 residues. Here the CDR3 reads CASSVGGTSNQPQHF. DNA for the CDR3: TGTGCCAGCAGCGTAGGTGGGACCAGCAATCAGCCCCAGCATTTT.

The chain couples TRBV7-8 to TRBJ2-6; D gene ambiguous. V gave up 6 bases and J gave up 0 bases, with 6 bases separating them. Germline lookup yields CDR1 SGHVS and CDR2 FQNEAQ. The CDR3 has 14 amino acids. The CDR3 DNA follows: TGTGCCAGCAGTCGGCGCTCTGGGGCCAACGTCCTGACTTTC. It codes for CASSRRSGANVLTF.

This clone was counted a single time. The DNA of the CDR3 is TGTGCCATCAGCCAACTAGCGGGGGGGACCTACGAGCAGTACTTC. Translation gives CAISQLAGGTYEQYF. The chain carries TRBV10-3 and TRBJ2-7, with 13 bases lining up with TRBD2. Germline loops: CDR1 ENHRY, CDR2 SYGVKD. CDR3 length: 15 amino acids. V gave up 6 bases and J gave up 2 bases; unmatched junction bases: 4.

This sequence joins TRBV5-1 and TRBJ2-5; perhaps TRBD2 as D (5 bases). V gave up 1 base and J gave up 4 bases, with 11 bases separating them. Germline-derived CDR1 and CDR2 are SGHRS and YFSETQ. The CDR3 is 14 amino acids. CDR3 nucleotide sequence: TGCGCCAGCAGCTTGTTCACTAGAAGAGAGACCCAGTACTTC. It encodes CASSLFTRRETQYF.